A selection of T cell receptor beta chains follows, all from one sample in a study of regulatory T cells in long-lasting Graves disease. TCRdb re-derived calls from the multiplex PCR reads in MiXCR, one entry per CDR3 protein. The table has approximately 250,000 distinct CDR3 sequences, about 16% seen once. This sample comprised peripheral blood mononuclear cells (PBMCs), obtained at new diagnosis, from a patient treated with antithyroid drugs. These TCRs come from a female donor with Graves disease. The CDR3 runs from the conserved cysteine through the conserved F or W. D genes are given only for firm matches. Not every row has a clone size; where given, it reads once, few, many or a size class.

TRBD1	TRBV12-3/TRBV12-4	14	many	TRBJ1-2	CASSLGQGVEGYTF	TGTGCCAGCAGTTTAGGACAGGGGGTAGAAGGCTACACCTTC
.	TRBV24-1	13	.	TRBJ2-3	CATSDSTGDTQYF	TGTGCCACCAGTGATTCTACTGGCGATACGCAGTATTTT
TRBD2	TRBV7-8	17	.	TRBJ2-3	CASSLGGGGLGTDTQYF	TGTGCCAGCAGCTTAGGAGGCGGGGGACTTGGGACAGATACGCAGTATTTT
TRBD1	TRBV27	15	many	TRBJ1-1	CASSIYRGKFTEAFF	TGTGCCAGCAGTATATACAGGGGGAAATTCACTGAAGCTTTCTTT
.	TRBV28	17	.	TRBJ2-5	CASSLGQPGSYQETQYF	TGTGCCAGCAGTTTAGGCCAACCCGGGAGTTACCAAGAGACCCAGTACTTC
TRBD2	TRBV6-1	18	.	TRBJ2-7	CASSALGTSGRAGYEQYF	TGTGCCAGCAGTGCCCTAGGGACTAGCGGGAGGGCCGGGTACGAGCAGTACTTC
.	TRBV27	13	many	TRBJ2-3	CASSRRRTDTQYF	TGTGCCAGCAGTCGACGACGCACAGATACGCAGTATTTT
.	TRBV2	14	many	TRBJ2-3	CASKPGTSTDTQYF	TGTGCCAGCAAGCCGGGCACCAGCACAGATACGCAGTATTTT
.	TRBV24-1	17	few	TRBJ1-4	CATPPRTGTSTNEKLFF	TGTGCCACCCCACCACGGACGGGAACTTCAACTAATGAAAAACTGTTTTTT
TRBD2	TRBV29-1	13	many	TRBJ2-7	CSVRTSGLYEQYF	TGCAGCGTTAGGACTAGCGGCCTCTACGAGCAGTACTTC
.	TRBV18	14	few	TRBJ2-3	CASSRVQWGDTQYF	TGTGCCAGCTCACGAGTTCAGTGGGGAGATACGCAGTATTTT
.	TRBV6-1	13	many	TRBJ1-5	CASAVSWGQPQHF	TGTGCCAGCGCCGTAAGTTGGGGTCAGCCCCAGCATTTT
.	TRBV12-5	15	.	TRBJ1-2	CASGFLAGGNYGYTF	.
.	TRBV27	13	.	TRBJ2-7	CASRRDGNYEQYF	TGTGCCAGCAGGCGGGACGGAAACTACGAGCAGTACTTC
TRBD1	TRBV12-3/TRBV12-4	14	.	TRBJ2-7	CASSTGTGGLEQYF	TGTGCCAGCAGCACCGGGACAGGGGGCCTCGAGCAGTACTTC
TRBD1	TRBV4-1	15	few	TRBJ1-3	CASSQGQSSGNTIYF	TGCGCCAGCAGCCAGGGACAGAGCTCTGGAAACACCATATATTTT
TRBD1	TRBV20-1	13	many	TRBJ2-7	CSASRDRGGEQYF	TGCAGTGCGAGTCGGGACAGAGGGGGCGAGCAGTACTTC
.	TRBV9	13	few	TRBJ2-7	CASSVGVINEQYF	TGTGCCAGCAGCGTAGGGGTAATTAACGAGCAGTACTTC
TRBD1	TRBV7-9	17	.	TRBJ1-4	CASSTDRDGATNEKLFF	TGTGCCAGCAGCACGGACAGGGATGGGGCAACTAATGAAAAACTGTTTTTT
.	TRBV12-3/TRBV12-4	14	many	TRBJ2-6	CASTPGTGANVLTF	TGTGCCAGCACCCCGGGTACTGGGGCCAACGTCCTGACTTTC
.	TRBV5-1	15	few	TRBJ2-1	CASSSAILSYNEQFF	TGCGCCAGCAGCTCAGCGATACTCTCCTACAATGAGCAGTTCTTC
TRBD1	TRBV11-2	16	.	TRBJ1-6	CASGPTQGQGNSPLHF	TGTGCCAGCGGCCCAACCCAGGGACAGGGTAATTCACCCCTCCACTTT
.	TRBV7-3	12	many	TRBJ2-3	CASSPDLFTQYF	TGTGCCAGCAGCCCGGACTTATTCACGCAGTATTTT
.	TRBV18	14	many	TRBJ2-3	CASSPPIGSDTQYF	TGTGCCAGCTCACCACCTATAGGTTCAGATACGCAGTATTTT
TRBD1	TRBV27	15	many	TRBJ2-4	CASSLRGDRGHIQYF	TGTGCCAGCAGTTTACGAGGGGACAGGGGCCACATTCAGTACTTC
.	TRBV4-1	17	few	TRBJ1-3	CASSQERGIHSGNTIYF	TGCGCCAGCAGCCAAGAACGGGGGATACACTCTGGAAACACCATATATTTT
.	TRBV19	14	many	TRBJ1-2	CASRAGASNYGYTF	TGTGCCAGTAGAGCAGGGGCGTCTAACTATGGCTACACCTTC
TRBD2	TRBV9	15	many	TRBJ2-3	CASSVGAREPDTQYF	TGTGCCAGCAGCGTAGGGGCGCGGGAGCCAGATACGCAGTATTTT
TRBD2	TRBV4-2	18	many	TRBJ2-3	CASSLPGTSGTSTDTQYF	TGTGCCAGCAGCCTACCCGGGACTAGCGGAACTAGCACAGATACGCAGTATTTT
.	TRBV5-1	14	few	TRBJ2-5	CASSFRGRSETQYF	TGCGCCAGCAGCTTTAGGGGCAGGTCGGAGACCCAGTACTTC
TRBD1	TRBV11-2	14	many	TRBJ1-1	CASSFRSSGTGALF	TGTGCCAGCAGCTTTCGTTCCTCCGGGACAGGGGCTCTCTTT
.	TRBV7-9	18	many	TRBJ2-3	CASSLVAPESPSTDTQYF	TGTGCCAGCAGCTTAGTGGCGCCCGAGTCCCCCAGCACAGATACGCAGTATTTT
TRBD2	TRBV12-3/TRBV12-4	15	many	TRBJ2-1	CASSSTSRLYNEQFF	TGTGCCAGCAGTTCGACTAGCCGGCTCTACAATGAGCAGTTCTTC
.	TRBV7-9	12	many	TRBJ2-7	CASSPPGDEQYF	TGTGCCAGCAGCCCCCCGGGGGACGAGCAGTACTTC
TRBD1	TRBV6-1	15	many	TRBJ1-2	CASSRRLQGLYGYTF	TGTGCCAGCAGCCGAAGACTACAGGGGCTCTATGGCTACACCTTC
TRBD2	TRBV11-2	16	many	TRBJ2-7	CASSLGAGGLSYEQYF	TGTGCCAGCAGTTTGGGAGCGGGAGGTCTCTCCTACGAGCAGTACTTC
.	TRBV27	15	many	TRBJ2-3	CASSLRPASTDTQYF	TGTGCCAGCAGTTTACGGCCAGCCAGCACAGATACGCAGTATTTT
.	TRBV5-6	16	many	TRBJ1-1	CASSPQTRVLDTEAFF	TGTGCCAGCAGCCCTCAGACAAGGGTATTGGACACTGAAGCTTTCTTT
TRBD2	TRBV18	16	many	TRBJ2-2	CASSPPGGRNTGELFF	TGTGCCAGCTCACCACCTGGCGGGAGAAACACCGGGGAGCTGTTTTTT
.	TRBV4-1	14	many	TRBJ2-5	CASSPGGLQETQYF	TGCGCCAGCAGCCCTGGGGGGTTACAAGAGACCCAGTACTTC
.	TRBV7-8	14	many	TRBJ2-7	CASSPRDVTYEQYF	TGTGCCAGCAGCCCCCGGGACGTAACCTACGAGCAGTACTTC
.	TRBV7-8	15	many	TRBJ2-1	CASIWGQGDYNEQFF	TGTGCCAGCATTTGGGGGCAGGGCGACTACAATGAGCAGTTCTTC
.	TRBV19	15	many	TRBJ1-2	CATLPGDRPNYGYTF	TGTGCCACCCTACCAGGTGACAGACCTAACTATGGCTACACCTTC
TRBD1	TRBV27	13	few	TRBJ2-5	CASSLDRRRTQYF	TGTGCCAGCAGCCTGGACAGGAGGAGGACCCAGTACTTC
.	TRBV9	13	.	TRBJ2-5	CASSVAGAETQYF	TGTGCCAGCAGCGTAGCAGGAGCGGAGACCCAGTACTTC
.	TRBV20-1	12	few	TRBJ2-7	CSASPRGYEQYF	TGCAGTGCTAGTCCTCGGGGTTACGAGCAGTACTTC
.	TRBV5-1	14	many	TRBJ2-2	CASSFDRVTGELFF	TGCGCCAGCAGCTTCGACCGGGTTACCGGGGAGCTGTTTTTT
TRBD2	TRBV7-2	16	many	TRBJ2-1	CASRKLAWREVDEQFF	TGTGCCAGCAGAAAATTAGCTTGGCGGGAGGTGGATGAGCAGTTCTTC
TRBD1	TRBV6-1	16	many	TRBJ2-2	CASSAYLDRGTGELFF	TGTGCCAGCAGCGCATATCTGGACAGGGGAACCGGGGAGCTGTTTTTT
TRBD2	TRBV7-8	16	.	TRBJ2-3	CASSPGVAGVTDTQYF	TGTGCCAGCAGCCCGGGGGTAGCGGGAGTCACAGATACGCAGTATTTT
.	TRBV9	14	.	TRBJ2-1	CASSPRDSYNEQFF	TGTGCCAGCAGCCCGAGGGACTCCTACAATGAGCAGTTCTTC
TRBD2	TRBV5-1	16	many	TRBJ2-7	CASSLLTGTSGVEQYF	TGCGCCAGCAGCTTGCTGACCGGGACCAGCGGGGTGGAGCAGTACTTC
TRBD1	TRBV11-1	13	many	TRBJ1-2	CASSPGQLKGYTF	TGTGCCAGCAGCCCGGGACAGCTAAAGGGCTACACCTTC
TRBD1	TRBV11-2	16	.	TRBJ2-5	CASSLEAGGAGETQYF	TGTGCCAGCAGCTTAGAGGCAGGGGGCGCGGGGGAGACCCAGTACTTC